Listed here are 29 T cell receptor beta chains from one sample, sequenced in a study of T cells in Graves' hyperthyroidism and ophthalmopathy. Amplified TCR beta CDR3 regions came from RNA transcripts. First-round RT-PCR with HTBI primers amplified the TCR CDR3 region. TCRdb recomputed calls from the multiplex PCR reads with MiXCR, one row per CDR3 protein. The sample has around 390,000 distinct CDR3 sequences, around 13% seen once; the top ten hold 15% to 20%. Sequenced material: blood. The receptors stem from a young woman with Graves' ophthalmopathy.

The chain uses TRBV19 and TRBJ1-2, with TRBD1 matching over 7 bases. This CDR3 region has 15 residues. Trimming at V came to 5 bases and at J to 5 bases, leaving 11 bases not matched to a gene. Germline V CDR1 and CDR2: LNHDA, SQIVND (reference sequence). The CDR3 reads CASSPFGQDGYGYTF. In DNA form, the CDR3 reads TGTGCCAGTAGTCCATTCGGACAGGATGGGTATGGCTACACCTTC.

In its sample, this clonotype was seen many times. J is TRBJ2-2 and V is TRBV20-1, with 7 bases matching TRBD1. The CDR3 has 17 residues. The germline CDR1 and CDR2 sequences are DFQATT and SNEGSKA (reference sequence). J lost 0 bases, V lost 1 base, and 8 bases had no gene match. The CDR3 loop reads CSARADRSRANTGELFF. CDR3 nucleotides: TGCAGTGCTAGAGCGGACAGGTCTCGGGCGAACACCGGGGAGCTGTTTTTT.

Only a few counts were recorded for this clonotype. This sequence joins TRBV6-1 and TRBJ1-1; the match to TRBD1 covers 7 bases. Germline loops: CDR1 MNHNS, CDR2 SASEGT. The CDR3 loop spans 15 amino acids. The J segment lost 1 base and the V segment lost 5 bases, leaving 7 bases of the junction unmatched. CDR3: CASSSPRTGNTEAFF. The DNA of the CDR3 is TGTGCCAGCAGTTCACCTAGGACAGGGAACACTGAAGCTTTCTTT.

This clonotype was picked up many times. The CDR3 is CASSDLGGYTF. The CDR3 DNA reads as TGCGCCAGCAGCGATTTGGGTGGCTACACCTTC. This chain joins TRBV5-1 and TRBJ1-2; D gene uncertain. The CDR3 runs to 11 residues. Germline values: CDR1 SGHRS, CDR2 YFSETQ. V shed 4 bases and J shed 7 bases, with 8 bases lying between them.

This clonotype was counted ten times or more. This chain joins TRBV20-1 and TRBJ2-3, with 12 bases identical to TRBD2. V lost 6 bases to trimming and J lost 2 bases; unmatched junction nucleotides: 6. Per germline, CDR1 DFQATT and CDR2 SNEGSKA (reference sequence). This CDR3 comprises 15 residues. The CDR3 coding sequence is TGCAGTGCACGACCTAGCGGGGGGGTCACAGATACGCAGTATTTT. Translated: CSARPSGGVTDTQYF.

The chain uses TRBV2 and TRBJ2-2, with D uncertain. The CDR3 has 10 amino acids. The germline V gene has CDR1 SNHLY and CDR2 FYNNEI. Trimming stripped 7 bases from V and 9 bases from J, with 6 bases between. The CDR3 DNA reads as TGTGCCAGCAAAGGACGGGAGCTGTTTTTT. This encodes CASKGRELFF.

This clonotype was detected ten times or more. V usage is TRBV18 and J usage is TRBJ2-7; TRBD1 aligns across 10 bases. The CDR3 consists of 16 residues. CDR1 and CDR2 (germline): KGHSH, LQKENI. The V and J ends lost 3 bases and 4 bases, in that order; junction bases with no gene match: 9. The CDR3 loop reads CASSPARGGQGYEQYF. CDR3 DNA sequence: TGTGCCAGCTCACCGGCCCGGGGGGGACAGGGGTACGAGCAGTACTTC.

This clonotype was picked up many times. For the CDR3, the DNA is TGTGCCAGCAGGTCTGAGGTGGTTACAGATACGCAGTATTTT. Its translation is CASRSEVVTDTQYF. The gene calls are TRBV27 and TRBJ2-3; D not certain. The CDR3 contains 14 residues. From germline, CDR1 is MNHEY and CDR2 SMNVEV (reference sequence). The V gene lost 6 bases and the J gene lost 3 bases, with 13 bases spanning the gap.

This clonotype was counted at least ten times. The V call is TRBV20-1, the J call TRBJ1-6; 7 bases map to TRBD1. CDR1 and CDR2 (germline): DFQATT, SNEGSKA (reference sequence). Trimming at V came to 0 bases and at J to 9 bases, leaving 14 bases not matched to a gene. CDR3 length: 17 amino acids. CDR3: CSARDGGGGGPGSPLHF. The CDR3 DNA reads as TGCAGTGCTAGAGATGGCGGAGGGGGCGGTCCTGGTTCACCCCTCCACTTT.

The chain employs TRBV19 and TRBJ1-1; no firm D call. Germline assignment: CDR1 LNHDA and CDR2 SQIVND (reference sequence). Deletions cut 3 bases from V and 0 bases from J, with 11 bases between. The CDR3 length is 15 residues. CDR3 in DNA: TGTGCCAGTAGTATCGCCATTGGAATGAACACTGAAGCTTTCTTT. Amino acids: CASSIAIGMNTEAFF.

There are many counts of this clonotype. The chain combines TRBV20-1 with TRBJ2-7; possible D gene TRBD1, 6 bases. The CDR3 has 14 amino acids. CDR1 is DFQATT and CDR2 is SNEGSKA in the germline V gene (reference sequence). V shed 2 bases and J shed 2 bases, with 13 bases lying between them. The chain's CDR3 is CSARSDRITYEQYF. The CDR3 bases are TGCAGTGCTAGATCTGACAGGATCACCTACGAGCAGTACTTC.

This clonotype was observed at least ten times. V gene TRBV5-5 combines with J gene TRBJ1-2, with D possibly being TRBD1 (5 bases). The germline V gene encodes CDR1 SGHKS and CDR2 YYEKEE (reference sequence). The CDR3 runs 18 residues. V shed 0 bases and J shed 1 base, with 19 bases lying between them. This chain's CDR3 is CASSLGPGPTVNNYGYTF. As DNA, the CDR3 is TGTGCCAGCAGCTTGGGACCGGGACCGACAGTTAATAACTATGGCTACACCTTC.

The chain recombines TRBV27 with TRBJ1-6; no clear D gene. This CDR3 is 14 amino acids long. V lost 4 bases and J lost 11, with 15 bases in between. The V gene's germline CDR1 is MNHEY and CDR2 SMNVEV (reference sequence). CDR3 in amino acids: CASSSRPLETPLHF. CDR3 nucleotide sequence: TGTGCCAGCAGTTCCAGACCGCTAGAGACACCCCTCCACTTT.

The chain combines TRBV20-1 with TRBJ1-1, with D possibly being TRBD1 (6 bases). Trimming left V 1 base short and J 0 bases short, with 9 bases between. This CDR3 is 14 amino acids long. The germline gives CDR1 DFQATT, CDR2 SNEGSKA (reference sequence). As DNA, the CDR3 is TGCAGTGCTAGAGTTCAGGGGATGAACACTGAAGCTTTCTTT. Its protein product is CSARVQGMNTEAFF.

The CDR3 nucleotides are TGTGCCAGCAGCTTAGAACAGGGCGGGCAGTTCTTC. Its protein product is CASSLEQGGQFF. The chain links TRBV7-9 to TRBJ2-1; D is possibly TRBD1 (6 bases). Germline V gene lookup returns CDR1 SEHNR and CDR2 FQNEAQ (reference sequence). Trimming took off 1 base at V and 12 bases at J, with 10 bases between the two ends. The CDR3 is made up of 12 amino acids.

The V gene is TRBV7-2, the J gene TRBJ2-3; D perhaps matches TRBD2 (7 bases). Germline V lookup: CDR1 SGHTA, CDR2 FQGNSA. V lost 5 bases and J lost 4, with 16 bases in between. The CDR3 has 15 residues. Here the CDR3 reads CASSPGGLDSDTQYF. The CDR3, as DNA: TGTGCCAGCAGCCCCGGGGGGCTAGACTCAGATACGCAGTATTTT.

With regard to this clonotype: Just one base apart from a much larger clone, this may be a read error. The rearrangement links TRBV20-1 to TRBJ2-1; 11 bases are shared with TRBD2. The DNA end lines up better with TRBJ2-7; the J call may be wrong. The CDR3 extends over 13 amino acids. Germline CDR1 DFQATT, CDR2 SNEGSKA (reference sequence). The CDR3 DNA is TGCAGTGCTACTAGCGGGGGGTACAATGAGCAGTACTTC. Protein sequence: CSATSGGYNEQYF.

This clonotype was observed a few times. The chain recombines TRBV19 with TRBJ1-4; D is perhaps TRBD1 (5 bases). Germline CDR1 reads LNHDA; CDR2 reads SQIVND (reference sequence). The length of the CDR3 is 14 residues. The V and J ends lost 7 bases and 8 bases respectively, with 17 bases between them. The CDR3 DNA follows: TGTGCCAGTACCATTTGGGGGACCGGGGAAAAACTGTTTTTT. Protein sequence: CASTIWGTGEKLFF.

Ten or more counts support this clonotype. The CDR3 sequence is CASSLFEAVGSPLHF. CDR3 sequence (DNA): TGTGCCAGCAGTTTATTCGAGGCGGTAGGGTCACCCCTCCACTTT. V is TRBV28 and J is TRBJ1-6, with D unclear. This CDR3 comprises 15 residues. The V end was cut by 1 base, the J end by 10 bases, with 14 bases between. In germline, CDR1 is MDHEN, CDR2 SYDVKM.

A remark on this clonotype: This may come from a read error, since a much larger clone is one base off. The chain recombines TRBV28 with TRBJ1-5, with TRBD1 identical over 9 bases. The CDR3 contains 14 residues. Germline lookup yields CDR1 MDHEN and CDR2 SYDVKM. CDR3 residues: CASGLGQGSQPQHF. The CDR3 bases are TGTGCCAGCGGTTTAGGACAGGGGAGTCAGCCCCAGCATTTT.

This clonotype has at least ten counts. The rearrangement links TRBV2 to TRBJ2-7; D ambiguous. Germline loops: CDR1 SNHLY, CDR2 FYNNEI. The CDR3 consists of 14 residues. The V end was cut by 6 bases, the J end by 0 bases, with 12 bases between. CDR3 loop: CASSPRASSYEQYF. DNA for the CDR3: TGTGCCAGCAGCCCCAGAGCTAGCTCCTACGAGCAGTACTTC. The variable domain in full, completed from reference TRBV2 and TRBJ2-7, reads EPEVTQTPSHQVTQMGQEVILRCVPISNHLYFYWYRQILGQKVEFLVSFYNNEISEKSEIFDDQFSVERPDGSNFTLKIRSTKLEDSAMYFCASSPRASSYEQYFGPGTRLTVT.

This clonotype occurred a few times. The genes are TRBV5-1 and TRBJ2-5; possibly TRBD1 for D (6 bases). CDR1 and CDR2 (germline): SGHRS, YFSETQ. The length of the CDR3 is 16 residues. V dropped 3 bases and J dropped 5 bases, with 20 bases sitting between them. The CDR3 sequence is CASSSTLNRVGETQYF. CDR3 coding DNA: TGCGCCAGCAGCTCCACCCTAAACAGGGTTGGGGAGACCCAGTACTTC.

This sequence joins TRBV9 and TRBJ2-1; 8 bases map to TRBD2. This CDR3 is 16 amino acids long. Germline V CDR1 and CDR2: SGDLS, YYNGEE. The V segment lost 4 bases and the J segment 0 bases; nucleotides outside the gene matches: 6. This CDR3 is CASSLSGGHSYNEQFF. Written as DNA, the CDR3 is TGTGCCAGCAGCTTAAGCGGGGGCCACTCCTACAATGAGCAGTTCTTC.

As regards this clonotype: A much larger clone is a single base away; this may be a read error. The chain links TRBV2 to TRBJ2-5; no clear D. The germline gives CDR1 SNHLY, CDR2 FYNNEI. CDR3 length: 15 residues. CDR3 nucleotide sequence: TGTGCCAGCAGTTTTTCACACAGATCCCAAGAGACCCTGTACTTC. Translation gives CASSFSHRSQETLYF.

This clonotype appeared many times. The chain recombines TRBV30 with TRBJ2-1, with D possibly called TRBD1 or TRBD2 (6 bases each). The CDR3 covers 18 residues. With 3 bases removed from V and 6 bases from J, the gap between germline ends came to 27 bases. Germline V lookup: CDR1 GTSNPN, CDR2 SVGIG (reference sequence). CDR3 loop: CAWRIPGWGAHFSNEQFF. CDR3 coding DNA: TGTGCCTGGAGGATACCCGGTTGGGGGGCCCACTTCTCCAATGAGCAGTTCTTC.

The V and J genes are TRBV12-3 or TRBV12-4 and TRBJ1-1; 7 bases agree with TRBD1. CDR3 length: 13 residues. Trimming at V came to 4 bases and at J to 8 bases, leaving 7 bases not matched to a gene. The chain's CDR3 is CASSYGTVAEAFF. DNA for the CDR3: TGTGCCAGCAGTTATGGGACAGTCGCGGAAGCTTTCTTT.

The table lists this clonotype with many counts. V is TRBV20-1 and J is TRBJ2-3, with D possibly being TRBD2 (6 bases). V dropped 4 bases and J dropped 0 bases, with 17 bases sitting between them. Germline V lookup: CDR1 DFQATT, CDR2 SNEGSKA (reference sequence). CDR3 length equals 16 residues. CDR3 region: CSAILTSSISTDTQYF. CDR3 sequence (DNA): TGCAGTGCTATCCTGACTAGTTCAATAAGCACAGATACGCAGTATTTT.

This clonotype has only a few counts. CDR3 residues: CASRDNEDGYTF. CDR3 coding DNA: TGCGCCTCCCGGGACAACGAGGATGGCTACACCTTC. This rearrangement joins TRBV5-1 to TRBJ1-2; possibly TRBD1 for D (6 bases). Germline V gene data show CDR1 as SGHRS and CDR2 as YFSETQ. V lost 10 bases, J lost 6 bases, and 16 bases lay in between. The CDR3 loop spans 12 amino acids.

This clonotype was counted ten times or more. This chain uses TRBV7-2 with TRBJ1-4; D is uncertain. Trimming removed 2 bases at V and 7 bases at J, with 14 bases between. The CDR3 is 15 residues long. Germline CDR1 and CDR2: SGHTA and FQGNSA. In DNA form, the CDR3 reads TGTGCCAGCAGCTTAAGTTCTGGGTTTCTTGAAAAACTGTTTTTT. Amino acids: CASSLSSGFLEKLFF.